This TCR beta chain was captured by sequencing in a study of blood T cell repertoires in COVID-19. Profiled with immunoSEQ multiplex PCR; TCRdb holds only in-frame clones, not every one. The data hold about 150,000 clones, with 70% to 85% observed a single time. CDR1 is MNHEY and CDR2 is SVGAGI in the germline V gene. This CDR3 spans 16 amino acids. Trimming left V 2 bases short and J 2 bases short, with 15 bases between. This chain connects TRBV6-5 to TRBJ1-2; no reliable D call. Sequencing was carried out using peripheral blood. The sequence was collected from a woman between 45 and 60 years old with acute or convalescent COVID-19. The CDR3 DNA reads TGTGCCAGCAGTTACGAGGGCCGTCGCCTCAACTATGGCTACACCTTC. Protein: CASSYEGRRLNYGYTF.